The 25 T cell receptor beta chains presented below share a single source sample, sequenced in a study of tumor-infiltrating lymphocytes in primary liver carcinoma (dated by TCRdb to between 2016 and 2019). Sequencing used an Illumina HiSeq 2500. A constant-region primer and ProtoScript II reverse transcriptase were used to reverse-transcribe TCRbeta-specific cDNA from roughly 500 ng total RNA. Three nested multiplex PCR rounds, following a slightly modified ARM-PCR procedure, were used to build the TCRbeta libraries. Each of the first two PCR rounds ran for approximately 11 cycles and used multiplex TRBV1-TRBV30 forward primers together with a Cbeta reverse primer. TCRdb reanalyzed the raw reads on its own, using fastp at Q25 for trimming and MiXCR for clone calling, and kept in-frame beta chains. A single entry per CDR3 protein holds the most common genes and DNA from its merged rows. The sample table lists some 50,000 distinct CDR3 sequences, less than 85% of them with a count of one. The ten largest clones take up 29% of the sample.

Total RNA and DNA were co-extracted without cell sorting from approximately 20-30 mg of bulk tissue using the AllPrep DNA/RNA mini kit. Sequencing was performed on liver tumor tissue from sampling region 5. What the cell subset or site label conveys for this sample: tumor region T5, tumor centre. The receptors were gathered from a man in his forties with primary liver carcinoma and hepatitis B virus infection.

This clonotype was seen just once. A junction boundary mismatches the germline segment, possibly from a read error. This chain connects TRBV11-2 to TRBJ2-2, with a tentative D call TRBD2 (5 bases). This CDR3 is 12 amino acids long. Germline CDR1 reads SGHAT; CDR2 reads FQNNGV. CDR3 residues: CASSTSTGELLF. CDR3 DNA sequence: TGTGCCAGTAGCACAAGCACCGGGGAGCTGCTTTTT.

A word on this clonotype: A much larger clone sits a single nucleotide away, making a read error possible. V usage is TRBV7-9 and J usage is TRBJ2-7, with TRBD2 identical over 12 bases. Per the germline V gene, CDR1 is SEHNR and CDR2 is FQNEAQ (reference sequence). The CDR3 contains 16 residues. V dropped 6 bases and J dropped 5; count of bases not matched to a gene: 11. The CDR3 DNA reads TGTGCCAGCAGTTTGACTAGCGGGAGTATCCCCCACGAGCAGTACTTC. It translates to CASSLTSGSIPHEQYF.

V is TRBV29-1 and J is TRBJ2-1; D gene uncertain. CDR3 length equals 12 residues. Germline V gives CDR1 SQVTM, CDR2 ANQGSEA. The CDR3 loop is CSADPGGNEQFF. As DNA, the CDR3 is TGCAGTGCTGACCCGGGCGGAAATGAGCAGTTCTTC.

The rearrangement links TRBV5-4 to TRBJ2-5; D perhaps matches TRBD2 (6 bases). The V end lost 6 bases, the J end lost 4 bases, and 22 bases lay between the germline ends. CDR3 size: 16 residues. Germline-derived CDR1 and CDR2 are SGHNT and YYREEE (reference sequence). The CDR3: CASNPTALGGTETQYF. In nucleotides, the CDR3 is TGTGCCAGCAACCCTACAGCCCTTGGGGGGACAGAGACCCAGTACTTC.

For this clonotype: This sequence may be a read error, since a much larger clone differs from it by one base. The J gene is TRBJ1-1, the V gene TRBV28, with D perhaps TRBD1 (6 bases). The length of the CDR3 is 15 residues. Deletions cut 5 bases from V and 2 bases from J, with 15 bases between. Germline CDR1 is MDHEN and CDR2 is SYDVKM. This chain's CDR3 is CASSLRGQLNTEAFF. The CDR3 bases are TGTGCCAGCAGTCTGCGGGGGCAGTTAAACACTGAAGCTTTCTTT.

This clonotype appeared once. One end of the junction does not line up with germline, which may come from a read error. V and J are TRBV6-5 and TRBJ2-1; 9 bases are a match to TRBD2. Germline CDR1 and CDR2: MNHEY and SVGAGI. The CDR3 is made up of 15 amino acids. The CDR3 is CAISPRLAVYNGQFF. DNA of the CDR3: TGTGCCATCAGTCCGCGACTAGCGGTATACAATGGGCAGTTCTTC.

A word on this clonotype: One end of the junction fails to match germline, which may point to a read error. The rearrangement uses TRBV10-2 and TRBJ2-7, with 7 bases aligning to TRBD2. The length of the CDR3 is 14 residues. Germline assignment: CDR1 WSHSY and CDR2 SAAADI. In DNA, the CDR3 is TGCGCCAACAGTGCTGGATGGGGGGGCTACGAGCAGTACTTC. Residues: CANSAGWGGYEQYF.

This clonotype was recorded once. This CDR3 reads CASSLWGLEDTGELFF. DNA of the CDR3: TGTGCCAGCAGTTTATGGGGTCTGGAGGACACCGGGGAGCTGTTTTTT. J is TRBJ2-2 and V is TRBV28; TRBD2 might be the D (5 bases). The V gene lost 0 bases and the J gene lost 3 bases, with 11 bases spanning the gap. The CDR3 extends over 16 amino acids. CDR1 MDHEN and CDR2 SYDVKM come from the germline V gene.

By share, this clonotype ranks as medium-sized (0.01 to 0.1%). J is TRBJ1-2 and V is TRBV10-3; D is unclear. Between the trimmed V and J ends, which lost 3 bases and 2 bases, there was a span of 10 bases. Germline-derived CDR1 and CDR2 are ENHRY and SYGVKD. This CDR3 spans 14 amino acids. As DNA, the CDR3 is TGTGCCATCAGTGAACGGGCATCCAACTATGGCTACACCTTC. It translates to CAISERASNYGYTF.

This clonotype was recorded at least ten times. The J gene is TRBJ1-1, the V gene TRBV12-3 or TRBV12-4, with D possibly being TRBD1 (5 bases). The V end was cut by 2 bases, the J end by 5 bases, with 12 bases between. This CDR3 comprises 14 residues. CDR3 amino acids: CASSLRQYGTEAFF. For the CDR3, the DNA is TGTGCCAGCAGTTTAAGACAGTATGGGACTGAAGCTTTCTTT.

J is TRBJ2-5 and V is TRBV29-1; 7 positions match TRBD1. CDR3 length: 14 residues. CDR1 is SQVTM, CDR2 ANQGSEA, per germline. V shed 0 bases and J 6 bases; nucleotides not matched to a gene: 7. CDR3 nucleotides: TGCAGCGTTGAAGATCTTAACAGGGGACAGACCCAGTACTTC. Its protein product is CSVEDLNRGQTQYF.

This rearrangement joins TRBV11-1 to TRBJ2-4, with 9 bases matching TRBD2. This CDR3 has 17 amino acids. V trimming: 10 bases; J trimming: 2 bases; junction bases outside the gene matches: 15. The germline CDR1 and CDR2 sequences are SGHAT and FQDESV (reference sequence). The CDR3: CATSFPGTSRTKNIQYF. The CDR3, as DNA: TGTGCCACTAGCTTTCCCGGGACTAGCAGGACCAAAAACATTCAGTACTTC.

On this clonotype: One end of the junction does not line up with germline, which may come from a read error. CDR3 loop: CANSLPRSINTGELFF. The CDR3 nucleotides read TGCGCCAACAGCCTCCCCCGGAGTATCAACACCGGGGAGCTGTTTTTT. The chain links TRBV5-1 to TRBJ2-2, with D unclear. This CDR3 is 16 amino acids long. Germline assignment: CDR1 SGHRS and CDR2 YFSETQ.

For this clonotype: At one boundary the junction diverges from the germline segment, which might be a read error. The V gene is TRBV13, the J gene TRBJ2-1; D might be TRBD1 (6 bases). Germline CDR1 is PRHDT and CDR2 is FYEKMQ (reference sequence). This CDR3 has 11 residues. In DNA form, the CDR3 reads TGTACCAGCAGCGACAGGAATGAGCAGATCTTC. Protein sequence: CTSSDRNEQIF.

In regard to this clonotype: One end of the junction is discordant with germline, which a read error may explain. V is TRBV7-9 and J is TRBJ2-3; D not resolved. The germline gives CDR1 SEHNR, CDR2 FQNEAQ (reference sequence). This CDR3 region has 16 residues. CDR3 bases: TGTGCCAGTACTAACTTGTACAGAGACGGCACAAATACGCAGTATTTT. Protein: CASTNLYRDGTNTQYF.

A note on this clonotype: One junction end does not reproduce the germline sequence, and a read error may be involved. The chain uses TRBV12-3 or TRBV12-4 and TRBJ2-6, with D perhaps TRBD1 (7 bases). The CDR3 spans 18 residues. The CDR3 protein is CTSSLGGGANSGVNVLTF. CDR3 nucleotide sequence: TGTACCAGCAGTTTAGGAGGGGGCGCGAACTCTGGGGTCAACGTCCTGACTTTC.

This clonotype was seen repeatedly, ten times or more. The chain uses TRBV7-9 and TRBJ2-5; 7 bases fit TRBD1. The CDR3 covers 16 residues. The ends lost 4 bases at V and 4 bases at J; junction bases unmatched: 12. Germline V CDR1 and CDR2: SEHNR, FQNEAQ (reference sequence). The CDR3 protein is CASSSRQGYSGETQYF. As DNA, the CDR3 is TGTGCCAGCAGCTCAAGACAGGGCTACTCGGGAGAGACCCAGTACTTC.

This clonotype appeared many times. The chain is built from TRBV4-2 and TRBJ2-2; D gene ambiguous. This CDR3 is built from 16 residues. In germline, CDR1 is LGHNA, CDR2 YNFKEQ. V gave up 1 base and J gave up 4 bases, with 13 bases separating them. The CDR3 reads CASSQAPNTGTGELFF. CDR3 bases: TGTGCCAGCAGCCAAGCGCCGAACACCGGCACCGGGGAGCTGTTTTTT.

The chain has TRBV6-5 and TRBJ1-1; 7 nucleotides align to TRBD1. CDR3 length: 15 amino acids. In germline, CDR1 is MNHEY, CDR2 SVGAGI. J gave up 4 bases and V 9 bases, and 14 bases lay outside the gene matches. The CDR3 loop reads CASRDTGTVSTEAFF. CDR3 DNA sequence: TGTGCCAGTAGAGACACCGGGACAGTGAGCACTGAAGCTTTCTTT.

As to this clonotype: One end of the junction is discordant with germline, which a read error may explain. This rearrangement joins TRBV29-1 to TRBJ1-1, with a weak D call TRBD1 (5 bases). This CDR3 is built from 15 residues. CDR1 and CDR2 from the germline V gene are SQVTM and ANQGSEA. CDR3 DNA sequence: TGTAGCGTTGACGCGGGGACTGGGGCGGGGATCGGGGTTTTCTTT. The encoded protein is CSVDAGTGAGIGVFF.

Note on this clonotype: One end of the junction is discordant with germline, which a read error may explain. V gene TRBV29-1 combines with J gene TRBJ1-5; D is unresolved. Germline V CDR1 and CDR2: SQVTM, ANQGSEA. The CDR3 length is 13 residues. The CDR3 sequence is CSIGDGSNQPRHF. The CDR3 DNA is TGCAGCATTGGTGACGGTAGCAATCAGCCCCGGCATTTT.

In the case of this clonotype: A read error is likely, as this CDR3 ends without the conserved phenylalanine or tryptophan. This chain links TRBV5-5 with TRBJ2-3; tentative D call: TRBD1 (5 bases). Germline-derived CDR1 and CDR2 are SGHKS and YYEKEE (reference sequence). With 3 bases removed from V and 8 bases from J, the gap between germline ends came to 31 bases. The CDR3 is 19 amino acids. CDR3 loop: CASSWLPAELGHPLGTQYL. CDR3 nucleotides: TGTGCCAGCAGCTGGCTCCCCGCTGAACTGGGGCACCCTTTGGGTACGCAGTATTTG.

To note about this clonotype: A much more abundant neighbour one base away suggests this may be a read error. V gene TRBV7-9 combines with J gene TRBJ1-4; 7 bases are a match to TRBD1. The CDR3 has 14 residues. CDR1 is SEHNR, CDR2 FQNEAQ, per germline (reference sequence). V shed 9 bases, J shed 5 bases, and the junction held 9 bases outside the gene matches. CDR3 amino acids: CARNNRGINEKLFF. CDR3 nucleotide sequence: TGTGCCAGGAATAACAGGGGAATCAATGAAAAACTGTTTTTT.

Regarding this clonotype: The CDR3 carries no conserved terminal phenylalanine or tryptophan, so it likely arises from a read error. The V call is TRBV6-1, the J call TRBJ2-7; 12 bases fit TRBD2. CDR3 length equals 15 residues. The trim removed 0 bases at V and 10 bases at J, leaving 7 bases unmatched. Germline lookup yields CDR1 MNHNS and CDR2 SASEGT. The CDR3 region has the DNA TGTGCCAGCAGTGAAGCGGCTAGCGGGAGGGGGGAACAGTACTTA. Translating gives CASSEAASGRGEQYL.

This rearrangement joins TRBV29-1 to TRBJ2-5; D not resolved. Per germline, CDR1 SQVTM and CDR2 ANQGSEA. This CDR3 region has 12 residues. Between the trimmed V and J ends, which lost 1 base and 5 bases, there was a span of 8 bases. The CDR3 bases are TGCAGCGTTGAAGGGCGGAGTGAGACCCAGTACTTC. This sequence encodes CSVEGRSETQYF.